This T cell receptor (beta chain) was documented in a study of blood T cell repertoires in COVID-19. Clones were read by immunoSEQ multiplex PCR, and TCRdb kept only the in-frame ones, dropping some. Among about 530,000 clones listed, roughly nine tenths were seen once. Input material: peripheral blood. The sequence was collected from a woman aged 50 to 60 with COVID-19, enrolled during active disease.

This CDR3 reads CASSQGRNYGYTF. The CDR3 DNA reads TGTGCCAGCAGCCAAGGCAGGAACTATGGCTACACCTTC. The chain links TRBV5-4 to TRBJ1-2; no clear D gene. Trimming pared 4 bases from V and 2 bases from J, leaving 9 bases between. This CDR3 is 13 amino acids long. Germline lookup yields CDR1 SGHNT and CDR2 YYREEE (reference sequence).